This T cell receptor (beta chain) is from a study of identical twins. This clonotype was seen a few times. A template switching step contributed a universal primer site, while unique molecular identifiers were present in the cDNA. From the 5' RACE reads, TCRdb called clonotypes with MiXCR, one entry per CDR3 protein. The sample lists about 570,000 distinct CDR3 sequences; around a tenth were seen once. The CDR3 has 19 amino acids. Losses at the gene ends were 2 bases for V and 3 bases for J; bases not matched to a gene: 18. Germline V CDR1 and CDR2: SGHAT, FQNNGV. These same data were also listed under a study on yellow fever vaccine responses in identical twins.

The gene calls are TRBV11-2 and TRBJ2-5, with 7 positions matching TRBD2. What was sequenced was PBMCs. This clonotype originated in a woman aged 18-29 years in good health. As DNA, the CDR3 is TGTGCCAGCAGCTTAACCACCTGGGAGGGACCCACGAGGGAAGAGACCCAGTACTTC. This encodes CASSLTTWEGPTREETQYF. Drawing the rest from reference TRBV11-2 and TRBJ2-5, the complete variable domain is EAGVAQSPRYKIIEKRQSVAFWCNPISGHATLYWYQQILGQGPKLLIQFQNNGVVDDSQLPKDRFSAERLKGVDSTLKIQPAKLEDSAVYLCASSLTTWEGPTREETQYFGPGTRLLVL.